This TCR beta chain derives from a study of regulatory T cells in long-lasting Graves disease. The CDR3 contains 12 residues. Germline V CDR1 and CDR2: SNHLY, FYNNEI. V gave up 10 bases and J gave up 8 bases; unmatched junction bases: 8. This sample's time point: persistent/refractory GD, antithyroid drugs over 5 years with positive TRAb. RNA extracted from PBMCs served as the sequencing template. To make TCR beta libraries, researchers used iRepertoire HTBI primers and Arm-PCR of CDR3 regions. TCRdb reanalysed the multiplex PCR reads using MiXCR and keeps one entry per CDR3 protein. Of some 420,000 distinct CDR3 sequences in the sample, 22% are singletons; the top ten hold under 15%.

This material consisted of peripheral blood mononuclear cells (PBMCs), taken when the disease was refractory, from a patient treated with antithyroid drugs. This chain links TRBV2 with TRBJ2-7; 10 bases fit TRBD1. This receptor was obtained from a female donor with Graves disease. CDR3 loop: CANRGQGLKQYF. CDR3 sequence (DNA): TGTGCCAACCGGGGACAGGGGCTAAAGCAGTACTTC.